A single sample is the source of the 27 T cell receptor beta chains below, sequenced in a study of T cells expressing NK-cell markers. TCRdb reprocessed the 5' RACE reads and stores each CDR3 protein as one record, lacking DNA. Its table lists fewer than 400,000 distinct CDR3 sequences. Material: blood T cells: a sorted CD56 or NKG2C T cell subset, CD4+ or CD8+ T cells, or bulk PBMC T cells (not recorded which). These receptors all stem from a woman in her forties or fifties in good health.

V usage is TRBV29-1 and J usage is TRBJ2-1; the D gene TCRdb calls, TRBD1, cannot be checked with no DNA. The CDR3 length is 12 residues. Germline loops: CDR1 SQVTM, CDR2 ANQGSEA. The CDR3 spells CSVAPSQAEQFF.

V gene TRBV9 combines with J gene TRBJ2-4; TCRdb names TRBD2, which stays unverified in the absence of DNA. The germline gives CDR1 SGDLS, CDR2 YYNGEE. The CDR3 spans 18 residues. CDR3 in amino acids: CASSGGLAEGLAKNIQYF. Together with reference TRBV9 and TRBJ2-4, the CDR3 gives the full variable domain: DSGVTQTPKHLITATGQRVTLRCSPRSGDLSVYWYQQSLDQGLQFLIQYYNGEERAKGNILERFSAQQFPDLHSELNLSSLELGDSALYFCASSGGLAEGLAKNIQYFGAGTRLSVL.

This CDR3 is CASSLVGVSSTDTQYF. This chain links TRBV5-1 with TRBJ2-3. The CDR3 spans 16 residues. Per germline, CDR1 SGHRS and CDR2 YFSETQ.

V usage is TRBV27 and J usage is TRBJ2-5; TCRdb calls TRBD2, which cannot be checked without DNA. Germline values: CDR1 MNHEY, CDR2 SMNVEV (reference sequence). CDR3 length: 13 amino acids. CDR3 protein: CASSVTSGIDQYF.

V is TRBV2 and J is TRBJ1-2. Germline V lookup: CDR1 SNHLY, CDR2 FYNNEI. This CDR3 has 13 residues. CDR3 sequence reads: CASSAEGLYGYTF. Full variable domain (remainder filled in from reference TRBV2 and TRBJ1-2): EPEVTQTPSHQVTQMGQEVILRCVPISNHLYFYWYRQILGQKVEFLVSFYNNEISEKSEIFDDQFSVERPDGSNFTLKIRSTKLEDSAMYFCASSAEGLYGYTFGSGTRLTVV.

This chain connects TRBV30 to TRBJ2-2; TCRdb gives TRBD2 as the D gene, but with no DNA this cannot be confirmed. Germline lookup yields CDR1 GTSNPN and CDR2 SVGIG (reference sequence). This CDR3 spans 15 amino acids. The CDR3 is CAWRRGLPNTGELFF.

This rearrangement joins TRBV12-3 or TRBV12-4 to TRBJ1-1. The CDR3 has 13 residues. The CDR3 is CASNVAVNTEAFF.

The gene calls are TRBV29-1 and TRBJ2-1; TCRdb calls TRBD1, which cannot be checked without DNA. The CDR3 is 14 residues long. Germline CDR1 is SQVTM and CDR2 is ANQGSEA. This CDR3 reads CSVEGPGSYNEQFF.

The gene calls are TRBV7-2 and TRBJ2-5; TCRdb's assignment of TRBD2 cannot be checked, as there is no DNA. The CDR3 has 16 residues. Germline CDR1 SGHTA, CDR2 FQGNSA. CDR3 sequence reads: CASSLDFGTRYETQYF.

V gene TRBV4-2 combines with J gene TRBJ2-5; the TCRdb D gene call, TRBD1, has no DNA to confirm it. The CDR3 is 16 amino acids. Germline-derived CDR1 and CDR2 are LGHNA and YNFKEQ. This CDR3 reads CASSQGRQGMEETQYF.

The chain couples TRBV20-1 to TRBJ1-1; TCRdb's D call of TRBD1 is untestable without DNA. The CDR3 is 13 amino acids. The V gene's germline CDR1 is DFQATT and CDR2 SNEGSKA (reference sequence). CDR3 region: CSARGGVNTEAFF.

The rearrangement joins TRBV10-1 to TRBJ2-3; the D gene TCRdb calls, TRBD2, cannot be checked with no DNA. This CDR3 is built from 15 residues. In germline, CDR1 is WNHNN, CDR2 SYGVQD (reference sequence). This CDR3 reads CASSRPGPEGDTQYF.

The rearrangement joins TRBV3-1 to TRBJ2-7; TCRdb's D gene call, TRBD2, goes unchecked for lack of DNA. Germline V CDR1 and CDR2: LGHDT, YNNKEL (reference sequence). The CDR3 is 17 amino acids. CDR3 protein: CASSQLTSGRGPYEQYF.

The chain has TRBV5-1 and TRBJ2-1; TCRdb picks TRBD2, but there is no DNA to check that call. Germline lookup yields CDR1 SGHRS and CDR2 YFSETQ. The CDR3 length is 14 residues. CDR3 amino acids: CASSQALAGNEQFF.

V gene TRBV12-3 or TRBV12-4 combines with J gene TRBJ1-1; TCRdb designates TRBD1, a call that cannot be tested without DNA. CDR3 length equals 16 residues. CDR3 loop: CASDNPRAGVNTEAFF.

The chain recombines TRBV12-3 or TRBV12-4 with TRBJ2-5; with no DNA, the TCRdb D assignment of TRBD2 cannot be verified. CDR3 length: 13 residues. CDR3: CASSLGTSGSKYF.

The rearrangement uses TRBV20-1 and TRBJ1-5; TCRdb designates TRBD1, a call that cannot be tested without DNA. This CDR3 region has 13 residues. Looked up from germline, CDR1 is DFQATT and CDR2 is SNEGSKA (reference sequence). This CDR3 is CSARRAPYQPQHF.

The chain links TRBV28 to TRBJ1-5; TCRdb gives TRBD1 as the D gene, but with no DNA this cannot be confirmed. CDR1 MDHEN and CDR2 SYDVKM come from the germline V gene. The CDR3 has 14 residues. This chain's CDR3 is CASTTGGANQPQHF. The full variable domain, its missing parts supplied by reference TRBV28 and TRBJ1-5, is DVKVTQSSRYLVKRTGEKVFLECVQDMDHENMFWYRQDPGLGLRLIYFSYDVKMKEKGDIPEGYSVSREKKERFSLILESASTNQTSMYLCASTTGGANQPQHFGDGTRLSIL.

This chain connects TRBV5-1 to TRBJ2-2; TCRdb's assignment of TRBD1 cannot be checked, as there is no DNA. The germline V gene encodes CDR1 SGHRS and CDR2 YFSETQ. The CDR3 has 15 amino acids. The CDR3 loop reads CASSLLQENTGELFF.

This sequence joins TRBV6-5 and TRBJ2-2; TCRdb designates TRBD2, a call that cannot be tested without DNA. Germline V CDR1 and CDR2: MNHEY, SVGAGI. The CDR3 has 14 residues. CDR3 amino acids: CASSARAGTGELFF.

The chain uses TRBV5-1 and TRBJ2-5; the TCRdb D gene call, TRBD2, has no DNA to confirm it. CDR1 is SGHRS and CDR2 is YFSETQ in the germline V gene. The CDR3 spans 13 residues. Here the CDR3 reads CASSLDGRGGQYF.

J is TRBJ2-3 and V is TRBV11-3; as DNA is missing, the TRBD1 call by TCRdb cannot be tested. This CDR3 contains 15 residues. Germline lookup yields CDR1 SGHNT and CDR2 YENEEA. CDR3 protein: CASSPTRFGGHTQYF.

The CDR3 protein is CASSQGEDRSYEQYF. This chain connects TRBV4-1 to TRBJ2-7; as DNA is missing, the TRBD1 call by TCRdb cannot be tested. CDR1 MGHRA and CDR2 YSYEKL come from the germline V gene. This CDR3 contains 15 residues.

The chain links TRBV4-1 to TRBJ2-1; without DNA, the TCRdb call of TRBD2 cannot be checked. Per germline, CDR1 MGHRA and CDR2 YSYEKL. CDR3 length: 16 amino acids. CDR3 in amino acids: CASAVSGTSGYNEQFF.

This chain uses TRBV12-3 or TRBV12-4 with TRBJ1-3; no DNA is available, so the TRBD1 call from TCRdb remains unchecked. The CDR3 is 13 residues long. The chain's CDR3 is CATQGSHGNTIYF.

V gene TRBV7-8 combines with J gene TRBJ2-1; TCRdb lists TRBD2, though no DNA is available to test this call. Germline V gene lookup returns CDR1 SGHVS and CDR2 FQNEAQ. CDR3 length equals 16 residues. The chain's CDR3 is CASSLNGLAGINEQFF.

The chain is built from TRBV19 and TRBJ1-1. The germline V gene encodes CDR1 LNHDA and CDR2 SQIVND (reference sequence). This CDR3 has 12 amino acids. This CDR3 is CASNRGSTEAFF. The full variable domain, rest sourced from reference TRBV19 and TRBJ1-1, is DGGITQSPKYLFRKEGQNVTLSCEQNLNHDAMYWYRQDPGQGLRLIYYSQIVNDFQKGDIAEGYSVSREKKESFPLTVTSAQKNPTAFYLCASNRGSTEAFFGQGTRLTVV.